Below are 30 T cell receptor beta chains sequenced from a single sample in a study of technical replicates of blood from a handful of donors. The method was immunoSEQ multiplex PCR; TCRdb's version includes in-frame clones alone and lacks a portion of them. The data show roughly 70,000 clones, 93% seen once. The sequenced material came from T cells isolated from PBMCs. These receptors all come from a human donor in good health.

The DNA for the CDR3 is TGTGCCAGCAAAAGGCTCGGGACAGGGAGCGAGCAGTACTTC. Amino acid sequence: CASKRLGTGSEQYF. This chain links TRBV7-9 with TRBJ2-7; TRBD1 matches at 9 bases. Germline CDR1 SEHNR, CDR2 FQNEAQ (reference sequence). The CDR3 totals 14 residues. V shed 7 bases, J shed 6 bases, and the junction held 10 bases outside the gene matches.

This clone was found once. This sequence joins TRBV30 and TRBJ2-7, with D perhaps matching TRBD1 (6 bases). The V gene's germline CDR1 is GTSNPN and CDR2 SVGIG (reference sequence). CDR3 length equals 14 residues. Trimming took off 2 bases at V and 2 bases at J, with 13 bases between the two ends. CDR3 coding DNA: TGTGCCTGGAGTAAACAGCAGGGGACCTACGAGCAGTACTTC. It codes for CAWSKQQGTYEQYF.

The V and J genes are TRBV27 and TRBJ2-7; 8 nucleotides line up with TRBD2. The V and J ends lost 6 bases and 6 bases, in that order; junction bases with no gene match: 4. Per germline, CDR1 MNHEY and CDR2 SMNVEV (reference sequence). The CDR3 loop spans 12 amino acids. CDR3 DNA sequence: TGTGCCAGCAGCGGGGGGGAGCCCGAGCAGTACTTC. It is translated as CASSGGEPEQYF.

The chain carries TRBV15 and TRBJ2-1, with a tentative D call TRBD1 (6 bases). This CDR3 spans 18 amino acids. The germline V gene encodes CDR1 LNHNV and CDR2 YYDKDF (reference sequence). The V and J ends lost 7 bases and 4 bases respectively, with 26 bases between them. CDR3 amino acids: CATNSLRYYGDIYNEQFF. The DNA of the CDR3 is TGTGCCACCAACTCCTTGAGGTACTATGGGGACATATACAATGAGCAGTTCTTC.

The chain carries TRBV5-4 and TRBJ1-1; no clear D. Trimming removed 0 bases at V and 0 bases at J, with 6 bases between. The CDR3 is made up of 14 amino acids. The germline V gene has CDR1 SGHNT and CDR2 YYREEE (reference sequence). The CDR3 nucleotides read TGTGCCAGCAGCTTGGTCCCTATGAACACTGAAGCTTTCTTT. Protein product: CASSLVPMNTEAFF.

The rearrangement joins TRBV28 to TRBJ1-5, with 9 bases lining up with TRBD1. Germline loops: CDR1 MDHEN, CDR2 SYDVKM. V lost 4 bases and J lost 4; bases outside the gene matches: 2. The CDR3 is 14 residues long. The CDR3 coding sequence is TGTGCCAGCAGTTCAGGGACAGGGAATCAGCCCCAGCATTTT. This encodes CASSSGTGNQPQHF.

The V call is TRBV28, the J call TRBJ1-5; 7 bases fit TRBD1. The CDR3 has 16 amino acids. The J segment lost 3 bases and the V segment lost 4 bases, leaving 9 bases of the junction unmatched. CDR1 is MDHEN, CDR2 SYDVKM, per germline. CDR3 sequence: CASSSSGTEFNQPQHF. The CDR3 nucleotides read TGTGCCAGCAGTTCATCCGGGACAGAGTTCAATCAGCCCCAGCATTTT.

The chain is built from TRBV5-1 and TRBJ1-5; TRBD1 matches at 8 bases. The CDR3 has 14 amino acids. Germline V gene sequence: CDR1 SGHRS, CDR2 YFSETQ. J was trimmed by 4 bases and V by 4 bases; bases with no gene match: 4. CDR3 bases: TGCGCCAGCAGCCCGGGACAGGCTAATCAGCCCCAGCATTTT. It specifies CASSPGQANQPQHF.

The chain uses TRBV5-4 and TRBJ2-3; 13 bases agree with TRBD2. V dropped 6 bases and J dropped 3; count of bases not matched to a gene: 4. The germline CDR1 and CDR2 sequences are SGHNT and YYREEE (reference sequence). This CDR3 spans 15 amino acids. The CDR3 coding sequence is TGTGCCAGCACCCTGACTAGCGGGAGGACAGATACGCAGTATTTT. Translating gives CASTLTSGRTDTQYF.

This chain uses TRBV19 with TRBJ1-2; a weak D match, TRBD1 (5 bases). This CDR3 spans 12 amino acids. V shed 4 bases and J shed 7 bases, with 10 bases lying between them. In germline, CDR1 is LNHDA, CDR2 SQIVND (reference sequence). DNA for the CDR3: TGTGCCAGTAGTACAGGGCAGGGTGGCTACACCTTC. It yields the protein CASSTGQGGYTF.

CDR3 region: CASSSVPREGGYTF. For the CDR3, the DNA is TGTGCCAGCAGCTCCGTTCCGCGGGAAGGGGGCTACACCTTC. This chain links TRBV6-6 with TRBJ1-2; D not certain. CDR3 size: 14 residues. Germline V gene sequence: CDR1 MNHNY, CDR2 SVGAGI (reference sequence). The germline V and J ends were trimmed by 6 bases and 8 bases, with 19 bases remaining between them.

This chain joins TRBV4-2 and TRBJ2-7; D remains unclear. The CDR3 contains 12 residues. From germline, CDR1 is LGHNA and CDR2 YNFKEQ. V lost 0 bases and J lost 7, with 7 bases in between. In DNA form, the CDR3 reads TGTGCCAGCAGCCAAGATTCGTTGGAGCAGTACTTC. This codes for CASSQDSLEQYF.

CDR3 DNA: TGCGCCAGCGTTAGTACTACTGAAGCTTTCTTT. Protein sequence: CASVSTTEAFF. The V gene is TRBV10-2, the J gene TRBJ1-1, with D unresolved. V lost 8 bases and J 5 bases, leaving 9 bases between the germline ends. Germline assignment: CDR1 WSHSY and CDR2 SAAADI. CDR3 size: 11 residues.

The chain combines TRBV10-1 with TRBJ2-1, with no clear D. V lost 4 bases and J 7 bases, leaving 14 bases between the germline ends. Germline V gene data show CDR1 as WNHNN and CDR2 as SYGVQD (reference sequence). The CDR3 sequence is 14 residues long. In DNA, the CDR3 is TGCGCCAGCAGTGGGAGCCTCAATACGAATGAGCAGTTCTTC. Its protein product is CASSGSLNTNEQFF.

On this clone: Its ends do not fully match the called genes, so a read error is possible. The genes are TRBV2 and TRBJ2-1, with 7 bases that match TRBD2. Per the germline V gene, CDR1 is SNHLY and CDR2 is FYNNEI. This CDR3 has 16 amino acids. CDR3 DNA sequence: TGTGCCAGCAGGGAAGCTAGCGGACGAACCTACAATGAGCAGTTCTTC. Amino acids: CASREASGRTYNEQFF.

The chain has TRBV19 and TRBJ1-2, with a weak D call TRBD1 (5 bases). Germline V gene lookup returns CDR1 LNHDA and CDR2 SQIVND (reference sequence). V dropped 5 bases and J dropped 5 bases, with 18 bases sitting between them. The CDR3 consists of 15 residues. CDR3 DNA: TGTGCCAGTAGTCCTCCGCTGGGGCGGTCGTATGGCTACACCTTC. This encodes CASSPPLGRSYGYTF.

The chain links TRBV5-4 to TRBJ2-5; no firm D call. With 0 bases removed from V and 5 bases from J, the gap between germline ends came to 2 bases. CDR1 and CDR2 from the germline V gene are SGHNT and YYREEE (reference sequence). The CDR3 runs 11 residues. The CDR3 DNA reads TGTGCCAGCAGCTTGGCGGAGACCCAGTACTTC. Its translation is CASSLAETQYF.

This chain uses TRBV2 with TRBJ2-5; a possible D gene is TRBD1 (6 bases). With 6 bases removed from V and 2 bases from J, the gap between germline ends came to 13 bases. The CDR3 is 14 amino acids. CDR1 and CDR2 from the germline V gene are SNHLY and FYNNEI. CDR3: CASSAGQPQETQYF. As DNA, the CDR3 is TGTGCCAGCAGCGCTGGACAGCCTCAAGAGACCCAGTACTTC. The full variable domain, in which reference TRBV2 and TRBJ2-5 provide the parts outside the CDR3, is EPEVTQTPSHQVTQMGQEVILRCVPISNHLYFYWYRQILGQKVEFLVSFYNNEISEKSEIFDDQFSVERPDGSNFTLKIRSTKLEDSAMYFCASSAGQPQETQYFGPGTRLLVL.

The V gene is TRBV19, the J gene TRBJ1-2, with D perhaps TRBD1 (6 bases). The CDR3 consists of 16 residues. Trimming shortened V by 6 bases and J by 3 bases, and 20 bases separated the two germline ends. Looked up from germline, CDR1 is LNHDA and CDR2 is SQIVND (reference sequence). The CDR3 nucleotides are TGTGCCAGTAGCCAAAGGACAGCTTTAAGGGACTATGGCTACACCTTC. This gives the protein CASSQRTALRDYGYTF.

The chain couples TRBV7-9 to TRBJ2-7; 8 bases map to TRBD1. This CDR3 contains 13 residues. J gave up 4 bases and V 7 bases, and 6 bases lay outside the gene matches. Germline CDR1 reads SEHNR; CDR2 reads FQNEAQ (reference sequence). This CDR3 reads CASTTGQVYEQYF. In nucleotides, the CDR3 is TGTGCCAGCACCACGGGACAGGTGTACGAGCAGTACTTC.

The CDR3 spells CASSQTQGDTEAFF. The CDR3 coding sequence is TGTGCCAGCAGCCAAACACAGGGGGACACTGAAGCTTTCTTT. The V call is TRBV5-4, the J call TRBJ1-1; TRBD1 agrees at 8 bases. The V segment lost 4 bases and the J segment 3 bases; nucleotides outside the gene matches: 5. CDR3 length: 14 residues. Germline V gene data show CDR1 as SGHNT and CDR2 as YYREEE (reference sequence).

V is TRBV7-9 and J is TRBJ1-1; 10 nucleotides agree with TRBD1. Germline loops: CDR1 SEHNR, CDR2 FQNEAQ (reference sequence). The V gene end was trimmed by 4 bases and the J gene end by 5 bases; junction bases not matched to a gene: 10. This CDR3 has 16 residues. The CDR3 DNA sequence: TGTGCCAGCAGCTCGTTCCGGGACAGGGGAGGTACTGAAGCTTTCTTT. Its translation is CASSSFRDRGGTEAFF.

V usage is TRBV10-3 and J usage is TRBJ2-5, with 7 nucleotides matching TRBD1. V lost 7 bases and J lost 5; bases outside the gene matches: 10. Germline V gene sequence: CDR1 ENHRY, CDR2 SYGVKD. This CDR3 is 14 amino acids long. The CDR3 loop reads CAINEGGPRETQYF. The CDR3 DNA reads as TGTGCCATCAATGAAGGGGGCCCGCGTGAGACCCAGTACTTC.

V is TRBV5-1 and J is TRBJ2-5, with 14 bases fitting TRBD2. V shed 4 bases, J shed 4 bases, and the junction held 3 bases outside the gene matches. The CDR3 consists of 15 residues. Per germline, CDR1 SGHRS and CDR2 YFSETQ. CDR3 loop: CASSQGLAGVETQYF. CDR3 sequence (DNA): TGCGCCAGCAGCCAGGGACTAGCGGGAGTAGAGACCCAGTACTTC.

This chain joins TRBV5-4 and TRBJ1-5, with D hard to call. CDR1 is SGHNT, CDR2 YYREEE, per germline (reference sequence). The CDR3 totals 13 residues. Trimming cost V 1 base and J 6 bases, with 8 bases left between them. The CDR3 region is CASSLSRSQPQHF. DNA for the CDR3: TGTGCCAGCAGCTTGTCACGTAGTCAGCCCCAGCATTTT. Full variable domain (outside the CDR3, taken from reference TRBV5-4 and TRBJ1-5): ETGVTQSPTHLIKTRGQQVTLRCSSQSGHNTVSWYQQALGQGPQFIFQYYREEENGRGNFPPRFSGLQFPNYSSELNVNALELDDSALYLCASSLSRSQPQHFGDGTRLSIL.

The chain joins TRBV11-3 to TRBJ1-1, with D possibly TRBD1 on 5 matching bases. The CDR3 runs to 14 residues. Germline V CDR1 and CDR2: SGHNT, YENEEA. V lost 2 bases and J lost 5, with 12 bases in between. CDR3 sequence reads: CASSLRGSSTEAFF. CDR3 DNA sequence: TGTGCCAGCAGCTTAAGGGGCTCGAGTACTGAAGCTTTCTTT.

This rearrangement joins TRBV6-5 to TRBJ1-1; 7 bases fit TRBD1. The CDR3 sequence is 14 residues long. The V gene end was trimmed by 6 bases and the J gene end by 4 bases; junction bases not matched to a gene: 8. Germline-derived CDR1 and CDR2 are MNHEY and SVGAGI. Here the CDR3 reads CASRLLAGGTEAFF. The CDR3 nucleotides are TGTGCCAGCAGACTACTCGCAGGGGGCACTGAAGCTTTCTTT.

V is TRBV11-2 and J is TRBJ1-1; possibly TRBD1 for D (5 bases). Trimming pared 5 bases from V and 0 bases from J, leaving 7 bases between. CDR1 SGHAT and CDR2 FQNNGV come from the germline V gene. The CDR3 loop spans 13 amino acids. CDR3 amino acids: CASSLQVNTEAFF. The CDR3 DNA reads as TGTGCCAGCAGCCTACAGGTGAACACTGAAGCTTTCTTT.

V is TRBV15 and J is TRBJ1-6, with D possibly being TRBD1 (6 bases). Per germline, CDR1 LNHNV and CDR2 YYDKDF (reference sequence). Trimming removed 1 base from V and 3 bases from J, with 7 bases in between. This CDR3 contains 15 residues. The DNA for the CDR3 is TGTGCCACCAGCAGAGGACAGGTCTATAATTCACCCCTCCACTTT. Its translation: CATSRGQVYNSPLHF.

V and J are TRBV27 and TRBJ2-5, with TRBD1 matching over 10 bases. CDR1 and CDR2 (germline): MNHEY, SMNVEV (reference sequence). V was clipped by 4 bases and J by 3 bases; unmatched bases: 2. The CDR3 spans 14 residues. Here the CDR3 reads CASSSGQGKETQYF. In DNA form, the CDR3 reads TGTGCCAGCAGTTCGGGACAGGGGAAAGAGACCCAGTACTTC.